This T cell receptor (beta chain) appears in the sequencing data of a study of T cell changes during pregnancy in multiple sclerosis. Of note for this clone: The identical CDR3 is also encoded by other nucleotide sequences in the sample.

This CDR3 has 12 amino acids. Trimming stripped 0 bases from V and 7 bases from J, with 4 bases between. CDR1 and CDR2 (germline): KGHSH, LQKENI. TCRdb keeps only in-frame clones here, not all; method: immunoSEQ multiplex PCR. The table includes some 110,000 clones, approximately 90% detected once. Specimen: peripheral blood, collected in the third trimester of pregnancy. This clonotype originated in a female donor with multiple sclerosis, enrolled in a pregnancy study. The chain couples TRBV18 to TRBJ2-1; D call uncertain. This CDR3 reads CASSPPRNEQFF. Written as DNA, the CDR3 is TGTGCCAGCTCACCACCTCGGAATGAGCAGTTCTTC.